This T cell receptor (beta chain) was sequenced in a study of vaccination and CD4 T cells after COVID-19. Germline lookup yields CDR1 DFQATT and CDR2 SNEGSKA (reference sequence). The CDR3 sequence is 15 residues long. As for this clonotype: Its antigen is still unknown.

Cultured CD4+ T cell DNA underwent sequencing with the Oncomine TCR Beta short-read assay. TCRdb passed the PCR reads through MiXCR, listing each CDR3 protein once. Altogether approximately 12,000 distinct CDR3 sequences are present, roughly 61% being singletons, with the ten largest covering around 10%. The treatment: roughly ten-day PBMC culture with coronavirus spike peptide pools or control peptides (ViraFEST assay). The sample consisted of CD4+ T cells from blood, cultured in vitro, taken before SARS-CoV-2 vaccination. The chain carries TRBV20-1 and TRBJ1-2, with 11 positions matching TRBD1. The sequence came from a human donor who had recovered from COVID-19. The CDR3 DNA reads TGCAGCGTAGTACCCGGGACAGGGGGTAACTATGGCTACACCTTC. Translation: CSVVPGTGGNYGYTF.